This TCR beta chain was recovered during a study of T cell repertoires in urothelial bladder cancer (dated by TCRdb to between 2018 and 2021). Study-level background: Of the roughly 12 resected lesions, three were clinical stage cT0, three were cTa, three were cT1 and three were cT2 or greater. Roughly 13 resected bladder lesions, made up of urothelial carcinoma (UC+) and benign (UC-) specimens, were studied. In the study, clonality of the TCR repertoire in bladder tumors was compared against clonality in benign bladder inflammation. A total of around 12 patients who had bladder lesions and were undergoing transurethral resection were prospectively identified.

Bladder lesion specimens were obtained at transurethral resection and were stored at -80C. DNA was isolated from bladder specimens obtained during transurethral resection. This clone was recorded a few times. Its antigen is currently not known. It has no much larger one-base neighbor in the sample; base qualities were not kept. Summary of the overall study and its limitations: In carcinoma specimens, one T-cell clone made up as much as 17% of infiltrating lymphocytes, versus more than 1.5% in benign specimens. Urothelial carcinoma specimens had a median of roughly 6,000 T cells, fewer than the median of around 26,000 seen in benign specimens. Carcinoma specimens had a median tumor infiltrating lymphocyte percentage of 2% to 2.5%, while benign specimens had a median of about 12%.

The immunoSEQ assay was used to sequence the CDR3 region of the TCR beta chain. In the original analysis: For each specimen, the T-cell fraction, clonal dominance, and maximum TCR clone frequency were calculated. TCRdb mirrors the immuneACCESS table, restricted to in-frame sequences. Some clones are absent from its copies; in checked studies, under half trace to an unresolved V gene, and the reason for the others is unknown. That table furnishes V, J and clone size, whereas the DNA furnished D and trimming. Counted in this sample were 13,000 or so clones; around two thirds of them appeared once. The ten largest clonotypes hold approximately 8.9% of the sample. The receptor comes from a human donor with urothelial carcinoma. The specimen sequenced was tumor-infiltrating cells from bladder cancer.

The nucleotides read TGTGCCAGCAGCCCCAATTGGGACTATGGCTACACCTTC. It is translated as CASSPNWDYGYTF. The V and J segments used are TRBV11-3 and TRBJ1-2; no D gene is confidently identified. V is reduced by 5 bases and J by 3 bases, leaving a spacing of 10 bases between them. The CDR3 runs 13 amino acids, cysteine and phenylalanine included. CDR3 DNA only is kept here, 39 bases in frame from base 1. Via the germline V gene, CDR1 is SGHNT and CDR2 YENEEA.